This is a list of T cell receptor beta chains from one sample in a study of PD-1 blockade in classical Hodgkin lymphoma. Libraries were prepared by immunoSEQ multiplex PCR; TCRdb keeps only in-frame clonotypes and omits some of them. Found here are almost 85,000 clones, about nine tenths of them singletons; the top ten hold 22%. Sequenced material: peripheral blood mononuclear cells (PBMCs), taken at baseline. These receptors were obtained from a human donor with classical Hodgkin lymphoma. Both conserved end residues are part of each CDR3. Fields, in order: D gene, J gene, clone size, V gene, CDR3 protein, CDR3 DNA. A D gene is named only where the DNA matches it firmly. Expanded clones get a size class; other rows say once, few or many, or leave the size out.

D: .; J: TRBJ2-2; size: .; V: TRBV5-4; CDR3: CASSLRGNTGELFF; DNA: TGTGCCAGCAGCTTGAGGGGAAACACCGGGGAGCTGTTTTTT
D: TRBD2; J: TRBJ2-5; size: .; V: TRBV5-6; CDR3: CASSLAGVAGDPRETQYF; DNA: TGTGCCAGCAGCTTGGCCGGAGTAGCGGGAGACCCCAGAGAGACCCAGTACTTC
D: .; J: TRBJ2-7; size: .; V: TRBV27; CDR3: CASSLNLARLSSYEQYF; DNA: TGTGCCAGCAGTTTAAACCTAGCGCGCCTAAGCTCCTACGAGCAGTACTTC
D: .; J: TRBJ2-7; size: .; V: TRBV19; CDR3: CASSIVGSLSYEQYF; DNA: TGTGCCAGTAGTATAGTCGGGAGTCTTTCCTACGAGCAGTACTTC
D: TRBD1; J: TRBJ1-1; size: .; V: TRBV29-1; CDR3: CSVNRGATEAFF; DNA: TGCAGCGTTAACAGGGGGGCCACTGAAGCTTTCTTT
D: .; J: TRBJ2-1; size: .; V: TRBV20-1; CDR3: CSAREGEQFF; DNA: TGCAGTGCTAGAGAGGGTGAGCAGTTCTTC
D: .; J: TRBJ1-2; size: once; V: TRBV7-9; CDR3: CASSLAMGPYGYTF; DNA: TGTGCCAGCAGCTTGGCCATGGGACCCTATGGCTACACCTTC
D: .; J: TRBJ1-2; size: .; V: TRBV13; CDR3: CASSLAHWGHDGYTF; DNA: TGTGCCAGCAGCTTAGCCCACTGGGGGCATGATGGCTACACCTTC
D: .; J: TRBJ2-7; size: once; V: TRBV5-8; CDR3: CASSLATSYEQYF; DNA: TGTGCCAGCAGCTTGGCCACATCCTACGAGCAGTACTTC
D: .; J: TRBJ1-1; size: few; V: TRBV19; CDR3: CASSTSLNTEAFF; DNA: TGTGCCAGTAGTACCTCTTTGAACACTGAAGCTTTCTTT
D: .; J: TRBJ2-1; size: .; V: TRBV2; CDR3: CAGQLGSNEQFF; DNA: TGTGCCGGCCAGTTGGGTAGCAATGAGCAGTTCTTC
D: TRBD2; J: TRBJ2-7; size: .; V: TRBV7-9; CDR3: CASSSGLAGRYEQYF; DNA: TGTGCCAGCAGCTCCGGACTAGCGGGCCGCTACGAGCAGTACTTC
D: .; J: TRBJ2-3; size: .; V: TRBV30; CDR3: CAWSAGRRTDTQYF; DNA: TGTGCCTGGAGTGCCGGGCGGCGCACAGATACGCAGTATTTT
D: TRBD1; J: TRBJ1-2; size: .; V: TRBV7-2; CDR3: CASSFAGEQGNRGYTF; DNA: TGTGCCAGCAGCTTCGCCGGAGAACAGGGGAATCGGGGCTACACCTTC
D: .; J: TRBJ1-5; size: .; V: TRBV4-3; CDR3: CASSQDTRSNQPQHF; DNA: TGCGCCAGCAGCCAAGATACAAGGAGCAATCAGCCCCAGCATTTT
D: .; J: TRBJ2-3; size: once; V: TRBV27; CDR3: CASSLERTMDTQYF; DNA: TGTGCCAGCAGTTTGGAGCGGACTATGGATACGCAGTATTTT
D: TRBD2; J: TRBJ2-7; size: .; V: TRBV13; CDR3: CASTPGLADYEQYF; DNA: TGTGCCAGCACCCCGGGACTAGCGGACTACGAGCAGTACTTC
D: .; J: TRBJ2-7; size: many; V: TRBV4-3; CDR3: CASSQGYNSREQYF; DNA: TGCGCCAGCAGCCAAGGCTATAACTCGCGGGAGCAGTACTTC
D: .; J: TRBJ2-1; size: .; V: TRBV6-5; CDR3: CASSRRNEQFF; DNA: TGTGCCAGCAGCCGGAGGAATGAGCAGTTCTTC
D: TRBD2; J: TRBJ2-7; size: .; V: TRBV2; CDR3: CASRGGRSGRSYEQYF; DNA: TGTGCCAGCAGGGGGGGGCGTAGCGGGAGGTCCTACGAGCAGTACTTC
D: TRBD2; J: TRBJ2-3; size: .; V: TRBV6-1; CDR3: CASSDPGLAKGGDTQYF; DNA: TGTGCCAGCAGTGACCCGGGACTAGCAAAAGGGGGAGATACGCAGTATTTT
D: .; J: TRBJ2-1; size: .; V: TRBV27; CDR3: CASSFRKGQTSYNEQFF; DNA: TGTGCCAGCAGCTTCCGAAAGGGACAAACCTCCTACAATGAGCAGTTCTTC
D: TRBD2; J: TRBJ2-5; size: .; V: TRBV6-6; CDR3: CASSYGWSSGETQYF; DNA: TGTGCCAGCAGTTACGGGTGGTCTAGCGGGGAGACCCAGTACTTC
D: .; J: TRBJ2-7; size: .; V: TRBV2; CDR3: CASTLSSYEQYF; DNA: TGTGCCAGCACCCTGAGCTCCTACGAGCAGTACTTC
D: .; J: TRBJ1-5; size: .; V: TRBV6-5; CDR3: CASSYSWNSNQPQHF; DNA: TGTGCCAGCAGTTACTCGTGGAATAGCAATCAGCCCCAGCATTTT
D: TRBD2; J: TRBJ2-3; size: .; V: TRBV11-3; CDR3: CASSSTTSGRRDTQYF; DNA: TGTGCCAGCAGCTCTACCACTAGCGGGAGACGAGATACGCAGTATTTT
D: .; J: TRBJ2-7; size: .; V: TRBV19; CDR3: CASRLGPSYEQYF; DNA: TGTGCCTCTAGACTGGGCCCCTCTTACGAGCAGTACTTC
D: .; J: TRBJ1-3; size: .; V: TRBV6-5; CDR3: CASSYPRGSGNTIYF; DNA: TGTGCCAGCAGTTACCCACGGGGCTCTGGAAACACCATATATTTT
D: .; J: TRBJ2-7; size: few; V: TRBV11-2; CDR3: CASSPLKRRGTYEQYF; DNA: TGTGCCAGCAGCCCCCTTAAGCGGAGAGGCACTTACGAGCAGTACTTC
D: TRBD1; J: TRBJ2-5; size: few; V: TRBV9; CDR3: CASSVLAGGYQETQYF; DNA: TGTGCCAGCAGCGTACTAGCAGGGGGCTACCAAGAGACCCAGTACTTC